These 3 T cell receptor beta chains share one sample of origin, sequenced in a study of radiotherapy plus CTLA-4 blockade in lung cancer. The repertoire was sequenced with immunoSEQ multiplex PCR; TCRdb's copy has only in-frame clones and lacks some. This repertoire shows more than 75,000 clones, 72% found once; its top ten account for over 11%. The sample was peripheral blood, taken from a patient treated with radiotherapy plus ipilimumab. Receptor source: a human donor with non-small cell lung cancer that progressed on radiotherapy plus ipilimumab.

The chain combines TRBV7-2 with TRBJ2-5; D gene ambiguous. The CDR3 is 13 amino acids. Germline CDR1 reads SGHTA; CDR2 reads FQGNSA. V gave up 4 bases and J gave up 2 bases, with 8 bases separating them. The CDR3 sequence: CASSSRLQETQYF. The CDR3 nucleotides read TGTGCCAGCAGCTCGCGTCTTCAAGAGACCCAGTACTTC.

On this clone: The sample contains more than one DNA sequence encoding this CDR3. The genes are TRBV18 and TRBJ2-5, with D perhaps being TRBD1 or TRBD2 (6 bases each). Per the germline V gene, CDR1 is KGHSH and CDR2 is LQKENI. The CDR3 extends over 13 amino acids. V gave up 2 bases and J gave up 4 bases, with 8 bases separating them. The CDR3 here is CASSPGGGETQYF. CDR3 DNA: TGTGCCAGCTCACCAGGAGGGGGAGAGACCCAGTACTTC.

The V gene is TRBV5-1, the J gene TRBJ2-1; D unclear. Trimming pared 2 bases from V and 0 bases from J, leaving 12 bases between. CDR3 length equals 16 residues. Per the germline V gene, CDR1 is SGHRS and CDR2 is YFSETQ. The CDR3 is CASSLPGSSSYNEQFF. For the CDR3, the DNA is TGCGCCAGCAGCTTACCGGGTTCCAGCTCCTACAATGAGCAGTTCTTC. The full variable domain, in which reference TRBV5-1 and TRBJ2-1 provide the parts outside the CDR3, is KAGVTQTPRYLIKTRGQQVTLSCSPISGHRSVSWYQQTPGQGLQFLFEYFSETQRNKGNFPGRFSGRQFSNSRSEMNVSTLELGDSALYLCASSLPGSSSYNEQFFGPGTRLTVL.